This T cell receptor beta chain stems from a study of OX40 agonist ivuxolimab in advanced cancers. Whole-study context: Two cutaneous melanoma patients and one hepatocellular carcinoma patient, three in all, had partial responses.

V lost 2 bases and J lost 1, with 5 bases in between. Germline V gives CDR1 SGHTA, CDR2 FQGNSA. This CDR3 is built from 13 residues. Overall study findings and caveats: Clones of CD4+ and CD8+ blood T cells grew by week 6 at doses of 0.1 to 3.0 mg/kg. Some nonresponders likewise displayed low normalized T-cell clonal expansion.

The data were produced by immunoSEQ multiplex PCR, yet TCRdb's version contains in-frame clones alone and is incomplete. The sample lists almost 70,000 clones, 80% to 90% seen once, with 4% in the top ten. Details on this clone: Its antigen is unidentified.

The V and J genes are TRBV7-2 and TRBJ1-1; D remains unclear. This clonotype was obtained from an adult with an advanced solid tumor such as melanoma, head and neck, liver or kidney cancer. The material sequenced was CD4+ or CD8+ T cells sorted from blood, taken in a trial of the OX40 agonist ivuxolimab. The CDR3 protein is CASSLWGNTEAFF. The CDR3 DNA is TGTGCCAGCAGCTTATGGGGGAACACTGAAGCTTTCTTT.